The 26 T cell receptor beta chains in this list originate from one sample, sequenced in a study of graft-versus-host responses after intestinal transplantation. Sequencing used immunoSEQ multiplex PCR; TCRdb keeps in-frame clones, though not all of them. The sample yields 33,000 or so clones, more than 90% seen once. The sequences come from PBMCs, collected 16 days after intestinal transplant. The receptor set was obtained from a human patient who received an intestinal transplant, so some T cells may come from the graft donor.

The V call is TRBV9, the J call TRBJ2-3; D remains ambiguous. The CDR3 is made up of 15 amino acids. V gave up 1 base and J gave up 0 bases, with 9 bases separating them. Germline CDR1 is SGDLS and CDR2 is YYNGEE. This CDR3 reads CASSVRAASTDTQYF. The CDR3 DNA sequence: TGTGCCAGCAGCGTACGAGCCGCTAGCACAGATACGCAGTATTTT. The full variable domain, its missing parts supplied by reference TRBV9 and TRBJ2-3, is DSGVTQTPKHLITATGQRVTLRCSPRSGDLSVYWYQQSLDQGLQFLIQYYNGEERAKGNILERFSAQQFPDLHSELNLSSLELGDSALYFCASSVRAASTDTQYFGPGTRLTVL.

V gene TRBV4-1 combines with J gene TRBJ2-7, with TRBD2 as a possible D gene (6 bases). This CDR3 is built from 13 residues. Per germline, CDR1 MGHRA and CDR2 YSYEKL. V was cut by 0 bases and J by 5 bases, with 8 bases left in between. As DNA, the CDR3 is TGCGCCAGCAGCCAAGATGGGGGGAACGAGCAGTACTTC. As protein: CASSQDGGNEQYF.

This clone was seen just once. The V gene is TRBV4-3, the J gene TRBJ2-1; 8 nucleotides line up with TRBD2. The V gene end was trimmed by 4 bases and the J gene end by 8 bases; junction bases not matched to a gene: 1. The CDR3 has 12 residues. Germline V gene lookup returns CDR1 LGHNA and CDR2 YSLEER. Written as DNA, the CDR3 is TGCGCCAGCAGCCCGGGGGGGGATGAGCAGTTCTTC. Translated: CASSPGGDEQFF.

This clone was detected a few times. This chain uses TRBV10-3 with TRBJ1-3; D remains unclear. The CDR3 is 14 residues long. Germline V gene sequence: CDR1 ENHRY, CDR2 SYGVKD. V was shortened by 6 bases and J by 0 bases, with 9 bases between the two germline ends. In DNA, the CDR3 is TGTGCCATCAGCGACGGGTTCTCTGGAAACACCATATATTTT. Translating it yields CAISDGFSGNTIYF.

The rearrangement joins TRBV28 to TRBJ2-1; D remains ambiguous. Germline-derived CDR1 and CDR2 are MDHEN and SYDVKM. V dropped 6 bases and J dropped 6 bases, with 18 bases sitting between them. The CDR3 length is 15 residues. The CDR3 bases are TGTGCCAGCAGCCTTGACAATTTTGGAGTCAATGAGCAGTTCTTC. It codes for CASSLDNFGVNEQFF.

This clone was observed a handful of times. In nucleotides, the CDR3 is TGTGCCAGCAGTTTAGCGGGGGGCAGGGAGCAGTACTTC. It codes for CASSLAGGREQYF. The chain links TRBV28 to TRBJ2-7; TRBD2 agrees at 8 bases. Germline CDR1 and CDR2: MDHEN and SYDVKM. V was clipped by 2 bases and J by 7 bases; unmatched bases: 4. The CDR3 is 13 amino acids.

J is TRBJ2-7 and V is TRBV4-2; 10 bases are a match to TRBD2. The J segment lost 4 bases and the V segment lost 0 bases, leaving 0 bases of the junction unmatched. The CDR3 contains 14 residues. CDR1 and CDR2 (germline): LGHNA, YNFKEQ. As DNA, the CDR3 is TGTGCCAGCAGCCAAGAAGCGGGAGGGTACGAGCAGTACTTC. Amino acid sequence: CASSQEAGGYEQYF.

The chain carries TRBV11-3 and TRBJ2-7; D is ambiguous. Germline V gives CDR1 SGHNT, CDR2 YENEEA. The CDR3 contains 18 residues. The V end was cut by 7 bases, the J end by 5 bases, with 30 bases between. This CDR3 is CASTPKRPQGPLVDEQYF. CDR3 DNA sequence: TGTGCCAGCACCCCAAAACGCCCACAAGGGCCCCTCGTCGACGAGCAGTACTTC.

The V call is TRBV21-1, the J call TRBJ2-5; the D call in the table, TRBD1, was not verified against the DNA. TRBV21-1 is classified as a pseudogene. CDR3 length: 15 amino acids. CDR3 in amino acids: CASSKSGTQGETQYF. Here the CDR3 DNA reads TGTGCCAGCAGCAAGTCCGGGACCCAGGGGGAGACCCAGTACTTC.

The chain is built from TRBV28 and TRBJ2-2, with 7 bases that match TRBD1. V was clipped by 2 bases and J by 4 bases; unmatched bases: 4. Germline V gene lookup returns CDR1 MDHEN and CDR2 SYDVKM. The length of the CDR3 is 15 residues. CDR3: CASSLGDRATGELFF. The CDR3 nucleotides read TGTGCCAGCAGTTTAGGAGACAGGGCCACCGGGGAGCTGTTTTTT.

CDR3 DNA: TGTGCCAGCAGTTTAGTCCGAGCGGGAGGGAATGAGCAGTTCTTC. Translated, it gives CASSLVRAGGNEQFF. The chain employs TRBV27 and TRBJ2-1; 10 bases are a match to TRBD2. The CDR3 length is 15 residues. The trim removed 2 bases at V and 7 bases at J, leaving 5 bases unmatched. Germline V gene lookup returns CDR1 MNHEY and CDR2 SMNVEV (reference sequence).

J is TRBJ2-5 and V is TRBV27, with TRBD2 matching over 13 bases. This CDR3 comprises 17 residues. Germline V gene sequence: CDR1 MNHEY, CDR2 SMNVEV (reference sequence). J gave up 4 bases and V 6 bases, and 11 bases lay outside the gene matches. The CDR3 DNA sequence: TGTGCCAGCAGCCTTAAAAGCGGACTAGCGGGAGTAGAGACCCAGTACTTC. Its translation: CASSLKSGLAGVETQYF.

This clone came up once. The rearrangement links TRBV25-1 to TRBJ2-1; 9 bases are shared with TRBD2. This CDR3 region has 13 residues. Germline V CDR1 and CDR2: MGHDK, SYGVNS. Losses at the gene ends were 8 bases for V and 6 bases for J; bases not matched to a gene: 5. For the CDR3, the DNA is TGTGCCAGCGAGGGACTAGCTCTCAATGAGCAGTTCTTC. Its translation is CASEGLALNEQFF.

The gene calls are TRBV7-2 and TRBJ2-7, with D tentatively TRBD2 (6 bases). The length of the CDR3 is 16 residues. V dropped 2 bases and J dropped 5 bases, with 19 bases sitting between them. CDR1 SGHTA and CDR2 FQGNSA come from the germline V gene. The CDR3, as DNA: TGTGCCAGCAGCTTAACCCGGGACTCGGGAGTCCACGAGCAGTACTTC. Its translation is CASSLTRDSGVHEQYF.

The chain has TRBV7-3 and TRBJ2-3; 11 positions match TRBD2. CDR1 SGHTA and CDR2 FQGTGA come from the germline V gene. This CDR3 contains 16 residues. J gave up 1 base and V 5 bases, and 5 bases lay outside the gene matches. The DNA of the CDR3 is TGTGCCAGCAGCCCTGTAGCGGGAGGGGGCACAGATACGCAGTATTTT. This gives the protein CASSPVAGGGTDTQYF.

J is TRBJ1-3 and V is TRBV6-6; D possibly corresponds to TRBD1 (5 bases). V was trimmed by 5 bases and J by 3 bases, leaving 8 bases between them. This CDR3 spans 13 amino acids. CDR1 MNHNY and CDR2 SVGAGI come from the germline V gene (reference sequence). CDR3 coding DNA: TGTGCCAGCAGTGGGACTTATGGAAACACCATATATTTT. It is translated as CASSGTYGNTIYF.

The chain recombines TRBV9 with TRBJ2-7, with a possible D match to TRBD1 (5 bases). Trimming took off 4 bases at V and 1 base at J, with 9 bases between the two ends. The CDR3 has 13 residues. CDR1 is SGDLS and CDR2 is YYNGEE in the germline V gene. The CDR3 nucleotides read TGTGCCAGCAGCCCAGGGTGGTCCTACGAGCAGTACTTC. It specifies CASSPGWSYEQYF.

The chain joins TRBV5-4 to TRBJ2-1, with a weak D call TRBD2 (6 bases). Trimming pared 4 bases from V and 11 bases from J, leaving 19 bases between. This CDR3 is built from 14 residues. CDR1 is SGHNT, CDR2 YYREEE, per germline (reference sequence). The CDR3 DNA sequence: TGTGCCAGCAGCCACCGACTAGACACCGAGAAGCAGTTCTTC. Its translation is CASSHRLDTEKQFF.

J is TRBJ2-3 and V is TRBV5-4; no firm D call. The CDR3 length is 11 residues. V was cut by 9 bases and J by 2 bases, with 7 bases left in between. The germline gives CDR1 SGHNT, CDR2 YYREEE (reference sequence). The CDR3 protein is CAISITDTQYF. The CDR3 DNA reads TGTGCCATTTCGATCACAGATACGCAGTATTTT.

The chain couples TRBV27 to TRBJ2-7; D might be TRBD2 (6 bases). Germline CDR1 and CDR2: MNHEY and SMNVEV (reference sequence). V was pared by 6 bases and J by 3 bases, with 15 bases between. The CDR3 runs 14 residues. CDR3 DNA: TGTGCCAGCAGGACACTCGGGGGAAACTACGAGCAGTACTTC. Residues: CASRTLGGNYEQYF.

V usage is TRBV28 and J usage is TRBJ1-1; D is uncertain. CDR1 and CDR2 from the germline V gene are MDHEN and SYDVKM. The V and J ends lost 3 bases and 6 bases respectively, with 11 bases between them. This CDR3 comprises 13 residues. The CDR3 protein is CASSLSGVAEAFF. DNA of the CDR3: TGTGCCAGCAGTTTGAGTGGAGTGGCTGAAGCTTTCTTT. Complete variable domain (other parts from reference TRBV28 and TRBJ1-1): DVKVTQSSRYLVKRTGEKVFLECVQDMDHENMFWYRQDPGLGLRLIYFSYDVKMKEKGDIPEGYSVSREKKERFSLILESASTNQTSMYLCASSLSGVAEAFFGQGTRLTVV.

This sequence joins TRBV5-4 and TRBJ1-1, with a tentative D call TRBD1 (5 bases). The V end was cut by 0 bases, the J end by 1 base, with 10 bases between. The CDR3 covers 15 residues. Germline CDR1 reads SGHNT; CDR2 reads YYREEE (reference sequence). The DNA of the CDR3 is TGTGCCAGCAGCTTGGGGGCAGGGACGAACACTGAAGCTTTCTTT. It specifies CASSLGAGTNTEAFF.

This clone occurred once. V gene TRBV27 combines with J gene TRBJ1-2; D gene uncertain. V dropped 3 bases and J dropped 0 bases, with 8 bases sitting between them. The germline V gene encodes CDR1 MNHEY and CDR2 SMNVEV (reference sequence). The CDR3 loop spans 14 amino acids. The CDR3 DNA is TGTGCCAGCAGTTTCGGACCGACTAACTATGGCTACACCTTC. Translating it yields CASSFGPTNYGYTF.

This chain uses TRBV28 with TRBJ2-1; TRBD2 might be the D (5 bases). The germline gives CDR1 MDHEN, CDR2 SYDVKM. This CDR3 region has 13 residues. Trimming removed 8 bases from V and 3 bases from J, with 11 bases in between. The CDR3 loop is CASRTHRYNEQFF. The CDR3 DNA follows: TGTGCCAGCCGGACTCACCGCTACAATGAGCAGTTCTTC.

The chain carries TRBV28 and TRBJ2-5; D gene unclear. With 3 bases removed from V and 5 bases from J, the gap between germline ends came to 10 bases. This CDR3 spans 13 amino acids. CDR1 is MDHEN and CDR2 is SYDVKM in the germline V gene. The chain's CDR3 is CASSFQLWETQYF. Written as DNA, the CDR3 is TGTGCCAGCAGTTTCCAACTATGGGAGACCCAGTACTTC. The full variable domain, with the rest looked up from reference TRBV28 and TRBJ2-5, is DVKVTQSSRYLVKRTGEKVFLECVQDMDHENMFWYRQDPGLGLRLIYFSYDVKMKEKGDIPEGYSVSREKKERFSLILESASTNQTSMYLCASSFQLWETQYFGPGTRLLVL.

The chain has TRBV29-1 and TRBJ1-2; D is unresolved. Germline CDR1 SQVTM, CDR2 ANQGSEA. The CDR3 runs 12 residues. V was trimmed by 3 bases and J by 6 bases, leaving 11 bases between them. In DNA form, the CDR3 reads TGCAGCGTTGAGCTTTCGGGAAATGGCTACACCTTC. Translation gives CSVELSGNGYTF.